This T cell receptor (beta chain) originates from a study of shared clonotypes between healthy human individuals. The CDR3 spans 20 residues. Study-level points and caveats: Rarefaction showed that sequencing of sorted subsets was incomplete (despite large depth).

Terminally differentiated effector memory CD45RA+ cells were left out of the naive CD8 fraction, which was CD45RO-negative and positively selected for CCR7. The assay was immunoSEQ multiplex PCR, and TCRdb's table has in-frame clones only and misses some. The table lists around 580,000 clones, about 98% of them singletons. Points on this clone: Its target is unknown.

The TCR sequence derives from a man aged 25-45 years in good health. The sample was naive CD8+ T cells sorted from blood. The V and J genes are TRBV21-1 and TRBJ1-2. TRBV21-1 is a recognized pseudogene. In nucleotides, the CDR3 is TGTGCCAGCAGCAAACGGAAGGAAAGTTATTGGACGTTCGGGGACTATGGCTACACCTTC. This codes for CASSKRKESYWTFGDYGYTF.